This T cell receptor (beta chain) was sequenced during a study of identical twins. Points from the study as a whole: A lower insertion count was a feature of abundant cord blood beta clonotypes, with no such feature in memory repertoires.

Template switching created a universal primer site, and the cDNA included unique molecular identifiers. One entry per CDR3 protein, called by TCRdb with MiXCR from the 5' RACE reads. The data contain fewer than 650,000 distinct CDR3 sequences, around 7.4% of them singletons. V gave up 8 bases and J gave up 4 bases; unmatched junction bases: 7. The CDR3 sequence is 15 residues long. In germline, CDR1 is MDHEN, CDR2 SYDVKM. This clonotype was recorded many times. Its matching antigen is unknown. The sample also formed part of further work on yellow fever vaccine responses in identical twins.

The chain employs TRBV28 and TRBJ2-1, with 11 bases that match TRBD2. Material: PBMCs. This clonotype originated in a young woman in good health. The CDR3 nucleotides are TGTGCCAGCCGACCGACTAGCGGGACATACAATGAGCAGTTCTTC. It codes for CASRPTSGTYNEQFF.